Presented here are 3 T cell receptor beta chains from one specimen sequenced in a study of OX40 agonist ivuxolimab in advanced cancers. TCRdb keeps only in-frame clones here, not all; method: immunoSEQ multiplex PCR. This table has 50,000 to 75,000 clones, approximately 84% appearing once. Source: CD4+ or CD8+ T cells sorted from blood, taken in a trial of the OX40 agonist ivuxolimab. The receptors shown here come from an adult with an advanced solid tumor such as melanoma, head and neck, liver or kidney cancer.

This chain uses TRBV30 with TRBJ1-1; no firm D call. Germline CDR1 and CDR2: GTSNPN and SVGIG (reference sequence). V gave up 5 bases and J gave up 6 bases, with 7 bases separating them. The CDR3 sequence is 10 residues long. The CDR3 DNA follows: TGTGCCTGGGGGGAGGCTGAAGCTTTCTTT. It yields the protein CAWGEAEAFF.

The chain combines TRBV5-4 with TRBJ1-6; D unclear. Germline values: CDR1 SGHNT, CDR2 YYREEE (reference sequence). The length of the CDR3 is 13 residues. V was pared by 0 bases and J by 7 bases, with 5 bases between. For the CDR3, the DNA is TGTGCCAGCAGCTTGGTGTCCAATTCACCCCTCCACTTT. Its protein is CASSLVSNSPLHF.

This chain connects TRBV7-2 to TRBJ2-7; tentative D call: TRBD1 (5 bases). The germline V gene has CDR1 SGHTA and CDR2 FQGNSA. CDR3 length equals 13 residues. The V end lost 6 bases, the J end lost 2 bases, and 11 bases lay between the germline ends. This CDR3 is CASSQTATYEQYF. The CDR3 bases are TGTGCCAGCAGTCAGACAGCGACCTACGAGCAGTACTTC.